This entry describes one TCR beta chain. This sample is part of a study of blood T cell repertoires in COVID-19. The method was immunoSEQ multiplex PCR; TCRdb's version includes in-frame clones alone and lacks a portion of them. The sample has approximately 28,000 clones, 90% to 95% seen once. Germline loops: CDR1 MNHEY, CDR2 SMNVEV (reference sequence). Trimming shortened V by 3 bases and J by 4 bases, and 12 bases separated the two germline ends. This CDR3 is 15 amino acids long. This TCR was recovered from an older woman with COVID-19, enrolled during active disease. The V call is TRBV27, the J call TRBJ2-2, with TRBD2 as a possible D gene (6 bases). Sequenced material: peripheral blood. CDR3 DNA sequence: TGTGCCAGCAGTTTGGCCGGGAGAAGCACCGGGGAGCTGTTTTTT. Translating it yields CASSLAGRSTGELFF.